Sequencing of this TCR beta chain was carried out in a study of human T cells and chemical hapten exposure. General study findings and limits: With DPC sensitization, TCRs exceeding 1 in 1000 frequency showed no change.

The CDR3 sequence is 13 residues long. The V gene's germline CDR1 is KGHSH and CDR2 LQKENI. V was cut by 6 bases and J by 4 bases, with 11 bases left in between. Time point reported: patch test 1, 2 weeks after DPC sensitization. Noted treatment: therapeutic diphenylcyclopropenone sensitization with weekly scalp DPC. Unique molecular identifiers were attached to individual cDNA molecules during library preparation. TCRdb fed the RACE reads into MiXCR, producing one record per CDR3 protein. The table lists around 100,000 distinct CDR3 sequences, about 11% of them singletons, with around 3.4% in the top ten. This clonotype was seen a handful of times. The antigen is undetermined.

The clonotype was recovered from a woman aged 40 to 49 with alopecia areata. Some clones in this sample may be carry-over from other donors' samples. The chain links TRBV18 to TRBJ2-3; D may be TRBD1 or TRBD2 (5 bases each). Sequencing was performed on whole blood, taken in connection with sensitization to the hapten diphenylcyclopropenone (DPC). The CDR3 sequence is CASSAGGPDTQYF. CDR3 sequence (DNA): TGTGCCAGCTCGGCTGGGGGACCAGATACGCAGTATTTT. Full variable domain (remainder filled in from reference TRBV18 and TRBJ2-3): NAGVMQNPRHLVRRRGQEARLRCSPMKGHSHVYWYRQLPEEGLKFMVYLQKENIIDESGMPKERFSAEFPKEGPSILRIQQVVRGDSAAYFCASSAGGPDTQYFGPGTRLTVL.